Only one count was recorded for the clone carrying this T cell receptor beta chain. This sample is part of a study of blood T cell repertoires in COVID-19. CDR3 length: 16 residues. V was trimmed by 4 bases and J by 0 bases, leaving 17 bases between them. Looked up from germline, CDR1 is SGHRS and CDR2 is YFSETQ. Methods used by the authors: Reference gene primers were amplified, and this amplification served to estimate nucleated cell counts. This table comes from immunoSEQ multiplex PCR, and its TCRdb copy is limited to in-frame clones, with some not included. V, J and clone size were drawn from that table, and D and trimming were deduced from the DNA. The sample includes 200,000 to 300,000 clones, about 88% seen only once; the top ten take approximately 4%.

The rearrangement uses TRBV5-1 and TRBJ2-7, with D possibly matching TRBD2 (6 bases). This receptor was taken from a man in his 60s who had recovered from COVID-19. The material sequenced was peripheral blood. CDR3 DNA sequence: TGCGCCAGCAGCACAGAGTCCCCGGGAGTCTCCTACGAGCAGTACTTC. It yields the protein CASSTESPGVSYEQYF.